A single sample is the source of the 10 T cell receptor beta chains below, sequenced in a study of persistence of HIV-infected CD4 T cells. The libraries were made with immunoSEQ version 4 in survey mode. Clones were read by immunoSEQ multiplex PCR, and TCRdb kept only the in-frame ones, dropping some. Seen here are roughly 9,200 clones, under 90% observed once, and the top ten hold 2%. Antigens for these TCRs are unknown. Overlapping HIV-1 Gag 15-mer peptides at approximately 0.96 ug per peptide per mL were used. Sorting selected CD4+ T cells upregulating both CD40 ligand and CD69. The input for sequencing was CD4+ T cells sorted from PBMCs after approximately 19-hour stimulation, taken from a patient who received antiretroviral therapy. The receptors were gathered from an adult woman with HIV who was CMV-seropositive.

The chain uses TRBV18 and TRBJ2-7; 8 nucleotides align to TRBD2. Germline CDR1 is KGHSH and CDR2 is LQKENI. The CDR3 covers 15 residues. The ends lost 2 bases at V and 4 bases at J; junction bases unmatched: 7. CDR3 in DNA: TGTGCCAGCTCACCAGGACTCGGCGGGGGGTACGAGCAGTACTTC. This translates into CASSPGLGGGYEQYF.

This chain connects TRBV6-4 to TRBJ1-1; 9 bases are a match to TRBD1. The CDR3 spans 14 residues. From germline, CDR1 is MRHNA and CDR2 SNTAGT. V was pared by 0 bases and J by 5 bases, with 1 base of the junction left unmatched. The CDR3 DNA sequence: TGTGCCAGCAGTGACTCGGACAGGGGTACTGAAGCTTTCTTT. It specifies CASSDSDRGTEAFF.

This clone was seen only a few times. V is TRBV5-5 and J is TRBJ1-6; TRBD1 agrees at 9 bases. J was trimmed by 10 bases and V by 5 bases; bases with no gene match: 7. This CDR3 has 14 amino acids. From germline, CDR1 is SGHKS and CDR2 YYEKEE (reference sequence). The CDR3: CASRPTGGRSPLHF. As DNA, the CDR3 is TGTGCCAGCAGACCAACAGGGGGCCGATCACCCCTCCACTTT.

The rearrangement links TRBV5-8 to TRBJ2-1; possibly TRBD2 for D (6 bases). Trimming took 4 bases from V and 0 from J, leaving 14 bases between them. The CDR3 is 16 amino acids. Germline V lookup: CDR1 SGHTS, CDR2 YDEGEE. The CDR3, as DNA: TGTGCCAGCAGCCCGACTAGAAGGGGCTCCTACAATGAGCAGTTCTTC. It codes for CASSPTRRGSYNEQFF. Full variable domain (rest looked up from reference TRBV5-8 and TRBJ2-1): EAGVTQSPTHLIKTRGQQATLRCSPISGHTSVYWYQQALGLGLQFLLWYDEGEERNRGNFPPRFSGRQFPNYSSELNVNALELEDSALYLCASSPTRRGSYNEQFFGPGTRLTVL.

V usage is TRBV7-6 and J usage is TRBJ2-1; D gene unclear. V shed 3 bases and J shed 5 bases, with 2 bases lying between them. This CDR3 spans 11 amino acids. The germline V gene has CDR1 SGHVS and CDR2 FNYEAQ. The CDR3 region is CASSFHNEQFF. As DNA, the CDR3 is TGTGCCAGCAGCTTTCACAATGAGCAGTTCTTC. The variable domain in full, completed from reference TRBV7-6 and TRBJ2-1, reads GAGVSQSPRYKVTKRGQDVALRCDPISGHVSLYWYRQALGQGPEFLTYFNYEAQQDKSGLPNDRFSAERPEGSISTLTIQRTEQRDSAMYRCASSFHNEQFFGPGTRLTVL.

The V gene is TRBV9, the J gene TRBJ2-3; D ambiguous. The CDR3 runs to 12 residues. V shed 3 bases and J shed 0 bases, with 2 bases lying between them. CDR1 is SGDLS, CDR2 YYNGEE, per germline. The CDR3 DNA follows: TGTGCCAGCAGCGGCAGCACAGATACGCAGTATTTT. Translating it yields CASSGSTDTQYF.

The V gene is TRBV3-1 (or the pseudogene TRBV3-2), the J gene TRBJ1-1; 9 nucleotides align to TRBD1. CDR1 LGHDT and CDR2 YNNKEL come from the germline V gene (reference sequence). The J segment lost 0 bases and the V segment lost 6 bases, leaving 11 bases of the junction unmatched. The CDR3 covers 17 residues. The CDR3, as DNA: TGTGCCAGCAGTGTCACCAGGGACAGGGCCATGAACACTGAAGCTTTCTTT. This sequence encodes CASSVTRDRAMNTEAFF.

The chain has TRBV14 and TRBJ1-1; D remains ambiguous. The CDR3 extends over 15 amino acids. Germline V gives CDR1 SGHDN, CDR2 FVKESK. Deletions cut 2 bases from V and 2 bases from J, with 12 bases between. The CDR3 is CASSQRERGNTEAFF. CDR3 coding DNA: TGTGCCAGCAGCCAAAGAGAACGGGGAAACACTGAAGCTTTCTTT.

The chain employs TRBV2 and TRBJ1-1; D is ambiguous. V lost 6 bases and J 1 base, leaving 9 bases between the germline ends. CDR1 and CDR2 from the germline V gene are SNHLY and FYNNEI. The CDR3 loop spans 13 amino acids. The CDR3 coding sequence is TGTGCCAGCAGGCCCGATTGGAACACTGAAGCTTTCTTT. It encodes CASRPDWNTEAFF.

The J gene is TRBJ2-5, the V gene TRBV9; no reliable D call. V was cut by 0 bases and J by 0 bases, with 9 bases left in between. Per the germline V gene, CDR1 is SGDLS and CDR2 is YYNGEE. This CDR3 region has 15 residues. The CDR3 nucleotides are TGTGCCAGCAGCGTAGGTGCCAGTTACCAAGAGACCCAGTACTTC. Translating gives CASSVGASYQETQYF.